These 24 T cell receptor beta chains were all obtained from the same sample, sequenced in a study of blood T cell repertoires in COVID-19. The repertoire was sequenced with immunoSEQ multiplex PCR; TCRdb's copy has only in-frame clones and lacks some. The table has 200,000 to 250,000 clones, 85% to 90% seen once; the top ten hold approximately 1.7%. Input material: PBMCs or T cells enriched from blood (not recorded which). The receptors come from a man in his forties who had recovered from COVID-19.

The rearrangement links TRBV3-1 (or the pseudogene TRBV3-2) to TRBJ2-5, with D perhaps TRBD1 (5 bases). This CDR3 contains 16 residues. Germline values: CDR1 LGHDT, CDR2 YNNKEL (reference sequence). The V end was cut by 4 bases, the J end by 2 bases, with 17 bases between. In nucleotides, the CDR3 is TGTGCCAGCAGCCTCCGCTCAAGCAGGGCGCAAGAGACCCAGTACTTC. It is translated as CASSLRSSRAQETQYF.

V is TRBV4-3 and J is TRBJ2-5; no definite D call. The CDR3 loop spans 16 amino acids. The V gene lost 0 bases and the J gene lost 5 bases, with 16 bases spanning the gap. Germline CDR1 is LGHNA and CDR2 is YSLEER. CDR3 loop: CASSQETGLGYETQYF. DNA of the CDR3: TGCGCCAGCAGCCAAGAGACGGGTCTCGGTTACGAGACCCAGTACTTC.

The J gene is TRBJ1-6, the V gene TRBV25-1; tentative D call: TRBD1 (5 bases). This CDR3 contains 12 residues. From germline, CDR1 is MGHDK and CDR2 SYGVNS. V gave up 10 bases and J gave up 9 bases, with 13 bases separating them. In DNA form, the CDR3 reads TGTGCCACCGAGACGGGGGGTTCACCCCTCCACTTT. It specifies CATETGGSPLHF.

This clone was detected only a few times. The V and J genes are TRBV12-3 or TRBV12-4 and TRBJ2-2; D gene uncertain. The CDR3 sequence is 13 residues long. With 1 base removed from V and 4 bases from J, the gap between germline ends came to 4 bases. As DNA, the CDR3 is TGTGCCAGCAGTTTAGTCGGCACCGGGGAGCTGTTTTTT. Its translation: CASSLVGTGELFF.

CDR3 in amino acids: CASSLDRRTEAFF. The CDR3 region has the DNA TGTGCCAGCAGCTTAGATCGGAGGACTGAAGCTTTCTTT. The J gene is TRBJ1-1, the V gene TRBV11-3; D unclear. The ends were cut back, 0 bases at V and 5 bases at J, with 7 bases in the middle. CDR1 SGHNT and CDR2 YENEEA come from the germline V gene. This CDR3 is 13 amino acids long.

This chain joins TRBV5-4 and TRBJ1-1, with a weak D call TRBD1 (5 bases). Germline V CDR1 and CDR2: SGHNT, YYREEE (reference sequence). The CDR3 has 14 residues. V dropped 5 bases and J dropped 2 bases, with 13 bases sitting between them. CDR3 bases: TGTGCCAGCAGTTCCAAGGGGTCAAACACTGAAGCTTTCTTT. Its translation is CASSSKGSNTEAFF.

The chain is built from TRBV6-5 and TRBJ1-5, with D hard to call. CDR1 and CDR2 from the germline V gene are MNHEY and SVGAGI. Trimming removed 7 bases at V and 11 bases at J, with 21 bases between. The CDR3 is 14 amino acids. As DNA, the CDR3 is TGTGCCAGCAAAATAGGGAGGGCGCCCGATTCCCAGCATTTT. It is translated as CASKIGRAPDSQHF.

The gene calls are TRBV28 and TRBJ1-2; the D gene is possibly TRBD1 (5 bases). Germline CDR1 MDHEN, CDR2 SYDVKM. The CDR3 loop spans 11 amino acids. V dropped 6 bases and J dropped 8 bases, with 10 bases sitting between them. The CDR3 reads CASRARVGYTF. CDR3 bases: TGTGCCAGCAGGGCCAGGGTGGGCTACACCTTC.

The chain links TRBV27 to TRBJ1-5; 8 bases fit TRBD1. V dropped 2 bases and J dropped 5; count of bases not matched to a gene: 5. This CDR3 has 15 residues. Germline assignment: CDR1 MNHEY and CDR2 SMNVEV (reference sequence). The CDR3 sequence is CASSLGQGYYQPQHF. The CDR3 nucleotides are TGTGCCAGCAGTTTAGGACAGGGTTACTATCAGCCCCAGCATTTT.

The chain uses TRBV18 and TRBJ1-4; D is ambiguous. The CDR3 length is 13 residues. The germline gives CDR1 KGHSH, CDR2 LQKENI. V lost 3 bases, J lost 3 bases, and 5 bases lay in between. CDR3 DNA sequence: TGTGCCAGCTCACCTAACTCTAATGAAAAACTGTTTTTT. Protein: CASSPNSNEKLFF. Using reference TRBV18 and TRBJ1-4 for the parts outside the CDR3, the full variable domain is NAGVMQNPRHLVRRRGQEARLRCSPMKGHSHVYWYRQLPEEGLKFMVYLQKENIIDESGMPKERFSAEFPKEGPSILRIQQVVRGDSAAYFCASSPNSNEKLFFGSGTQLSVL.

This rearrangement joins TRBV10-3 to TRBJ1-1; 7 positions agree with TRBD1. The V segment lost 8 bases and the J segment 3 bases; nucleotides outside the gene matches: 9. Germline V gives CDR1 ENHRY, CDR2 SYGVKD. The CDR3 spans 14 residues. The CDR3 sequence: CAIRAGGRDTEAFF. The CDR3 nucleotides are TGTGCCATCCGGGCAGGGGGTAGAGACACTGAAGCTTTCTTT.

This chain joins TRBV10-3 and TRBJ1-3; no reliable D call. This CDR3 is built from 16 residues. Germline V gives CDR1 ENHRY, CDR2 SYGVKD. V was pared by 0 bases and J by 0 bases, with 9 bases between. CDR3 nucleotide sequence: TGTGCCATCAGTGAGTCGGAGGTCTCCTCTGGAAACACCATATATTTT. Its translation: CAISESEVSSGNTIYF.

The chain carries TRBV6-5 and TRBJ1-4; D possibly corresponds to TRBD1 (6 bases). Germline V gene lookup returns CDR1 MNHEY and CDR2 SVGAGI. This CDR3 is 15 amino acids long. Trimming cost V 6 bases and J 7 bases, with 18 bases left between them. The DNA for the CDR3 is TGTGCCAGCAGCTCCGGTGGACAGTTCCGTGAAAAACTGTTTTTT. Translation: CASSSGGQFREKLFF.

The chain links TRBV27 to TRBJ1-2, with unresolved D. CDR3 size: 13 residues. Germline CDR1 MNHEY, CDR2 SMNVEV (reference sequence). The V and J ends lost 6 bases and 4 bases respectively, with 12 bases between them. CDR3: CASSLGGIYGYTF. The CDR3, as DNA: TGTGCCAGCAGCCTCGGAGGGATCTATGGCTACACCTTC.

The V call is TRBV9, the J call TRBJ1-2, with TRBD1 matching over 12 bases. Germline-derived CDR1 and CDR2 are SGDLS and YYNGEE. The ends lost 5 bases at V and 3 bases at J; junction bases unmatched: 8. CDR3 length: 16 amino acids. CDR3 loop: CASSPGQGAQDYGYTF. In DNA form, the CDR3 reads TGTGCCAGCAGTCCGGGACAGGGGGCGCAGGACTATGGCTACACCTTC.

V and J are TRBV18 and TRBJ1-4; the D gene is possibly TRBD1 (6 bases). The germline V and J ends were trimmed by 2 bases and 7 bases, with 14 bases remaining between them. The CDR3 runs to 15 residues. Germline CDR1 is KGHSH and CDR2 is LQKENI. DNA of the CDR3: TGTGCCAGCTCACCAACCAGGGGCGGGGGTGAAAAACTGTTTTTT. This codes for CASSPTRGGGEKLFF.

This sequence joins TRBV6-5 and TRBJ1-4; 8 nucleotides align to TRBD1. Germline V gives CDR1 MNHEY, CDR2 SVGAGI. Losses at the gene ends were 8 bases for V and 8 bases for J; bases not matched to a gene: 13. CDR3 length: 15 residues. CDR3 nucleotide sequence: TGTGCCAGCGCAGTTCGACAGGGGACGGGCGAAAAACTGTTTTTT. Translating gives CASAVRQGTGEKLFF.

V gene TRBV4-1 combines with J gene TRBJ2-1, with 7 nucleotides matching TRBD2. This CDR3 is 17 amino acids long. With V trimmed by 3 bases and J by 0 bases, 8 bases remained unmatched. In germline, CDR1 is MGHRA, CDR2 YSYEKL. The CDR3 loop reads CASSQGGRASSYNEQFF. CDR3 bases: TGCGCCAGCAGCCAGGGGGGGAGGGCGAGCTCCTACAATGAGCAGTTCTTC.

The V gene is TRBV7-2, the J gene TRBJ1-5, with TRBD1 matching 9 bases. The CDR3 runs 15 residues. In germline, CDR1 is SGHTA, CDR2 FQGNSA. Trimming removed 5 bases from V and 2 bases from J; junction bases left unmatched: 4. The CDR3 reads CASSHTGGGNQPQHF. CDR3 sequence (DNA): TGTGCCAGCAGCCACACAGGGGGCGGCAATCAGCCCCAGCATTTT.

The chain uses TRBV28 and TRBJ1-4, with a weak D call TRBD1 (5 bases). CDR1 MDHEN and CDR2 SYDVKM come from the germline V gene. Trimming cost V 5 bases and J 5 bases, with 12 bases left between them. The CDR3 is 14 residues long. CDR3 region: CASSPNQGNEKLFF. The CDR3 DNA reads as TGTGCCAGCAGTCCGAACCAGGGAAATGAAAAACTGTTTTTT.

CDR3 region: CASSRSGTGDAFF. The CDR3 region has the DNA TGTGCCAGTAGCCGATCCGGGACAGGGGACGCTTTCTTT. The chain employs TRBV19 and TRBJ1-1; 10 bases agree with TRBD1. Germline V lookup: CDR1 LNHDA, CDR2 SQIVND (reference sequence). The CDR3 contains 13 residues. V was pared by 6 bases and J by 11 bases, with 9 bases of the junction left unmatched.

This clone was observed a few times. The chain recombines TRBV19 with TRBJ1-5; D remains unclear. In germline, CDR1 is LNHDA, CDR2 SQIVND (reference sequence). This CDR3 comprises 14 residues. The V end lost 5 bases, the J end lost 6 bases, and 14 bases lay between the germline ends. The chain's CDR3 is CASSSTRESQPQHF. DNA of the CDR3: TGTGCCAGTAGTTCCACAAGGGAGAGTCAGCCCCAGCATTTT.

The chain joins TRBV6-4 to TRBJ2-5; no firm D call. Per germline, CDR1 MRHNA and CDR2 SNTAGT. V lost 6 bases to trimming and J lost 5 bases, with 7 bases between them. The CDR3 sequence is 11 residues long. For the CDR3, the DNA is TGTGCCAGCAGCGCAGGTGAGACCCAGTACTTC. Its protein is CASSAGETQYF.

The chain recombines TRBV5-1 with TRBJ1-3; D ambiguous. The CDR3 loop spans 16 amino acids. V lost 3 bases, J lost 0 bases, and 13 bases lay in between. Germline loops: CDR1 SGHRS, CDR2 YFSETQ. The CDR3, as DNA: TGCGCCAGCAGCTCAGTGGCCTCACCCTCTGGAAACACCATATATTTT. Its protein is CASSSVASPSGNTIYF.